This record looks at one T cell receptor (beta chain) sequence and its context. Germline CDR1 is MNHEY and CDR2 is SVGEGT. The length of the CDR3 is 14 residues. V lost 5 bases and J lost 2, with 13 bases in between. How the authors handled the data: Cell counts per sample came from amplifying reference gene primers. TCRdb's table, derived via immunoSEQ multiplex PCR, lists solely in-frame clones and lacks some. V and J calls and clone size are those listed in that table; D and trimming were worked out from the DNA. Among 250,000 to 350,000 clones listed, roughly 87% were seen once. The data stem from a study of blood T cell repertoires in COVID-19. On the study more broadly: The United States, Italy and Spain provided the acute and convalescent COVID-19 samples. PBMCs, B-cell-depleted T cells, or T cells were the source of the cDNA or gDNA that made up the material.

The sample consisted of peripheral blood. This clonotype originated in a woman in her forties or fifties who had recovered from COVID-19. The rearrangement uses TRBV6-2 or TRBV6-3 and TRBJ2-7; D gene uncertain. The CDR3 protein is CASSRPRRPYEQYF. As DNA, the CDR3 is TGTGCCAGCAGTAGGCCTCGGCGGCCCTACGAGCAGTACTTC.